This TCR beta chain came from a study of cytomegalovirus exposure and HLA in healthy donors. Study summary: Per a later analysis, the approximately 690 first-cohort and over 90 validation repertoires shared one platform. Study-wide points: Under in vitro conditions, three CMV-associated chains were confirmed as specific for CMV antigens.

The donors were part of the validation cohort, which consisted of roughly 110 subjects and was separate from the first cohort of hundreds of subjects. Profiled with immunoSEQ multiplex PCR; TCRdb holds only in-frame clones, not every one. The sample shows about 130,000 clones, 94% of them seen only once. Comments on this clone: What it recognizes is unknown.

The CDR3 length is 12 residues. Looked up from germline, CDR1 is MNHEY and CDR2 is SMNVEV (reference sequence). V was clipped by 5 bases and J by 1 base, with 5 bases between them. The sample comprised PBMCs. The chain employs TRBV27 and TRBJ1-1; D unclear. This receptor was obtained from a woman younger than 35 in good health and CMV-seronegative. The chain's CDR3 is CASSRGNTEAFF. The CDR3 DNA sequence: TGTGCCAGCAGTCGGGGGAACACTGAAGCTTTCTTT.